Below, one TCR beta chain is given with its context. Its antigen is not identified. This sample was included in a study of blood T cells in healthy people across ages. General study results and limits: Long-lived donors exceeded aged donors in naive CD4+ cells and diversity. Per million T cells, the diversity of TCR beta decreased roughly linearly as age advanced.

Trimming shortened V by 2 bases and J by 1 base, and 11 bases separated the two germline ends. The germline CDR1 and CDR2 sequences are SEHNR and FQNEAQ (reference sequence). The CDR3 loop spans 15 amino acids. Each donor was a healthy Caucasian individual from Russia, aged about 6 to 95. The use of a sample-barcoded 5' primer and a J-beta primer mix characterized a second PCR of roughly 7 to 11 cycles. Each cDNA molecule, via a template-switch adaptor with 12 random nucleotides, was tagged. TCRdb re-called the 5' RACE reads with MiXCR, one entry per CDR3 protein. The table shows under 2,000,000 distinct CDR3 sequences, with about 50% occurring only once.

V and J are TRBV7-9 and TRBJ1-1, with a weak D call TRBD1 (5 bases). The clonotype originates from a woman in her thirties or forties in good health. The sequencing input was blood. CDR3 nucleotides: TGTGCCAGCAGCTTACGGGGGGGACGGAACACTGAAGCTTTCTTT. It specifies CASSLRGGRNTEAFF.